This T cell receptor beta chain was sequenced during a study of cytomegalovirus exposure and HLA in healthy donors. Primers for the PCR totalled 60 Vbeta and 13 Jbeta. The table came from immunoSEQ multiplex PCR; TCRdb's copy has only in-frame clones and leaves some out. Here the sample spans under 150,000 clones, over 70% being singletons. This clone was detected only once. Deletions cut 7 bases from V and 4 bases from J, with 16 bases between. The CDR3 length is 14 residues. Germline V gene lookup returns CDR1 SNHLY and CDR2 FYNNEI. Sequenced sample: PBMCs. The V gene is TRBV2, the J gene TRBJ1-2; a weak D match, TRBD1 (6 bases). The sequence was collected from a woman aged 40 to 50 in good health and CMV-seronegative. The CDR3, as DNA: TGTGCCAGCATCAGCCTGGGGGCCGCCTATGGCTACACCTTC. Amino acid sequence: CASISLGAAYGYTF. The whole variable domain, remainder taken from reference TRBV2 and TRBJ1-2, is EPEVTQTPSHQVTQMGQEVILRCVPISNHLYFYWYRQILGQKVEFLVSFYNNEISEKSEIFDDQFSVERPDGSNFTLKIRSTKLEDSAMYFCASISLGAAYGYTFGSGTRLTVV.